Sequencing of this TCR beta chain was carried out in a study of beta chain features in type 1 diabetes. Notes on the study in general: Moderately but significantly shorter TCRB CDR3s were found in Type 1 diabetes patients in all four CD4+ subsets.

Looked up from germline, CDR1 is LGHNA and CDR2 is YNFKEQ. Trimming cost V 3 bases and J 2 bases, with 10 bases left between them. The CDR3 has 14 residues. Of note for this clone: Its cognate antigen is unknown.

The whole isolated RNA underwent reverse transcription, so sequencing captured expressed TCRB transcripts. Clones were read by immunoSEQ multiplex PCR, and TCRdb kept only the in-frame ones, dropping some. The repertoire includes some 640,000 clones, 11% to 15% of them detected once, and approximately 0.043% sits in the top ten. Sequencing was done on a sample of naive CD4+ T cells from blood. The chain combines TRBV4-2 with TRBJ2-5; a possible D gene is TRBD2 (6 bases). This clonotype was sampled from a man in his late teens or twenties with type 1 diabetes. The CDR3 DNA sequence: TGTGCCAGCAGCCAGACTAGGGGACAAGAGACCCAGTACTTC. This translates into CASSQTRGQETQYF.